This T cell receptor (beta chain) was retrieved from a study of T cell responses to AZD1222 COVID-19 vaccine. Study-wide results and limits: Regions left unmutated in variants are reportedly the target of nearly half of spike-specific TCRs. Repertoires in all cases were sampled only once the peak T cell response had passed. Only 6 or 7 individuals given AZD1222 were seropositive at baseline.

Regarding this clone: What it binds is unknown.

Some clones are missing from TCRdb's copy, which holds only in-frame ones; the method was immunoSEQ multiplex PCR. The sample consists of 200,000 or so clones, around 93% of them appearing once. The source material was peripheral blood, sampled on day 0 of AZD1222 vaccination. This receptor was taken from an adult in good health.

CDR3 amino acids: CAISPRVASSYNEQFF. The DNA for the CDR3 is TGTGCCATCAGCCCCCGGGTAGCGAGCTCCTACAATGAGCAGTTCTTC. The chain recombines TRBV10-3 with TRBJ2-1; weak D call: TRBD2 (5 bases). The V end lost 6 bases, the J end lost 0 bases, and 15 bases lay between the germline ends. Looked up from germline, CDR1 is ENHRY and CDR2 is SYGVKD. CDR3 length: 16 amino acids.